The T cell receptor (beta chain) under discussion was sequenced for a study of cytomegalovirus exposure and HLA in healthy donors (TCRdb year 2017). With respect to the entire study: An earlier analysis of 587 of the donors reported 276 Gb of sequence data and 117 million unique TCR beta sequences obtained from some 170 million T cells. About 300 gigabases of sequencing data and tens of millions of unique TCR sequences were included in an early release covering over 600 HLA-typed donors. Of the roughly 400 genotyped donors, roughly 85% fell in the genetic ancestry cluster associated with self-reported Caucasian donors. The study aimed to test whether cataloging public T cell receptors could reveal signatures of past pathogen exposure. Using immunosequencing, the study profiled T cell repertoires from 666 subjects and related those repertoires to cytomegalovirus serostatus. In addition to the first cohort of 666 subjects, a separate validation cohort of 130 or so different subjects was used. The study combined high-throughput TCR immunosequencing, statistical association of individual TCRs with disease status, and machine learning to predict cytomegalovirus infection status. To study patterns of TCR occurrence, a later analysis re-analyzed previously published TCR beta repertoires from 666 donors and added high-resolution HLA genotyping. The later analysis used no new phenotypic data to find candidate immune exposures, relying instead on TCR beta sequences and their occurrence across donors. To decide whether each TCR beta V gene segment behaved as functional or pseudogenic, an earlier analysis of some 600 of the donors relied on high-throughput TCR beta sequencing. Donor age, sex, ethnicity and CMV serostatus were collected together with the repertoire data. A later genetic analysis took genome-wide SNP genotypes for 398 of the 666 donors and used that subset as a discovery cohort. All discovery cohort repertoires had been generated on a single sequencing platform. Class I and class II HLA loci were covered by the typing at four-digit resolution. Typing coverage varied by locus: roughly 629-640 donors for A, B, C, DRB1 and DQB1; roughly 560 for DQA1; around 570 for DPA1; around 490 for DPB1. Because of strong linkage in the cohort, four to six DR-DQ haplotypes were treated as single units for association and clustering. Among 398 genotyped donors of the cohort, an average of around 240,000 unique TCR beta nucleotide sequences were sequenced per donor, roughly 20% of them non-productive. Summary of the overall study and its limitations: In this cohort, only TCR beta chains were sequenced, and detectable features were limited by the absence of alpha or paired-chain data. In an earlier analysis of more than 450 of the donors, most TCR beta V segments were observed in productive rearrangements about 90% or about 30% of the time, broadly matching IMGT annotations. CMV serostatus was the only immune exposure information available for the cohort. Because counts were too low, seventeen rarely observed V segments, including chromosome 9 orphons, were excluded from the earlier analysis of a few hundred of the donors. A cluster of highly shared sequence variants was judged likely to represent a technical artifact of the sequencing pipeline. Most CMV-associated TCR beta chains appeared to be HLA-restricted in a later analysis, and the HLA associations seemed to be driven largely by CMV exposure. In a later analysis, some 18,000 TCR beta sequences were associated with specific HLA alleles at a false discovery rate of 0.05. Sequencing depth was assumed to be roughly uniform across donors in the presence/absence analyses, though that assumption may not hold. Correlated functional status among segregating V segments might be attributable to linkage disequilibrium, but an unknown experimental factor could not be ruled out. In the study, some 160 TCR beta chains were listed as associated with cytomegalovirus. Because HLA typing was missing for some donors at each locus, association tests included only the typed subset. In a later analysis, HLA-associated TCR beta chains were found to be more clonally expanded and to have lower generation probabilities than equally common non-associated chains. In a later genetic analysis, fewer N-insertions in productive TCRs were reported among donors in an Asian-associated ancestry cluster than the roughly 700-donor mean. In vitro tests confirmed that a few of the cytomegalovirus-associated TCR beta chains recognize cytomegalovirus antigens. Assigning TCR associations to individual alleles was difficult when HLA alleles, especially DR and DQ, strongly co-occurred. A later analysis found that TCR association rates varied across HLA loci, with DRB1 alleles showing the most associated TCRs and HLA-C alleles the fewest. The authors suggested that the approach could potentially be generalized to other disease states and immunological phenotypes. A further reported finding was that TCR beta sequences accurately predicted the HLA-A and HLA-B alleles for most subjects in the first cohort. Some IMGT-functional V segments, including TRBV6-2 and TRBV6-3, could not be distinguished by the 87-base-pair reads and were therefore excluded. A later genetic analysis associated a missense DCLRE1C variant with V-gene and J-gene trimming of TCR beta chains, and an independent cohort replicated the association. The classifier was reported to diagnose cytomegalovirus status with high specificity and sensitivity in both the original cohort and the validation cohort. A later analysis reported that several top co-occurrence clusters appeared linked to parvovirus B19, influenza, CMV and Epstein-Barr virus. Most TCR sequences were seen in very few donors, while some public TCRs were found in many individuals.

Library preparation employed the immunoSEQ multiplex PCR assay. The multiplex PCR relied on a mix of 60 forward primers for TCR Vbeta segments and 13 reverse primers for TCR Jbeta segments. A multiplex PCR assay on genomic DNA amplified the CDR3 region of rearranged TCR beta genes. On the Illumina HiSeq System, the amplified TCR beta libraries were sequenced as 87-base-pair reads. Concerning the study's data processing: In a later analysis, tens of millions of unique TCR beta chains were counted across the 500 to 850 repertoires, and roughly 11 million of these chains were shared by at least two donors. Raw reads were error-corrected and collapsed into unique sequences with a nearest-neighbor algorithm that merged closely related sequences to remove PCR and sequencing errors. Alignment of CDR3 sequences to IMGT reference sequences was used to assign V, D and J gene segments. For a sequence to be retained, a match of at least six nucleotides to both a V gene segment and a J gene segment was required. A rearrangement counted as productive if the CDR3 had no stop codons and remained in frame with V and J, and every other rearrangement counted as non-productive. Following IMGT convention, CDR3 was defined as the stretch from the second conserved V-encoded cysteine to the conserved J-encoded phenylalanine. In an earlier analysis of roughly 580 of the donors, sequences lacking an unambiguous match to a single V gene segment were excluded. In an earlier analysis of a few hundred of the donors, V segments were called functional above 56.7% productive rearrangements and were called segregating when the between-donor standard deviation exceeded 5%. A statistical classification framework was developed to diagnose cytomegalovirus status using the catalog of TCR beta chain sequences. In a later analysis, TCR nucleotide sequences were compared against IMGT/GENE-DB human TR gene sequences so that V and J genes could be assigned. In a later analysis, CDR3 sequences and most-parsimonious VDJ recombination scenarios were assigned using the TCRdist pipeline. In a later analysis, every TCR beta chain was defined by the combination of its CDR3 amino acid sequence and its V-gene family, and reads without a unique V-gene family were dropped. To address suspected cross-contamination and a sequencing artifact, a later analysis removed approximately 600 highly shared, low-generation-probability nucleotide sequences. A later analysis calculated a clonal expansion index for each public chain from normalized within-repertoire ranks of inferred template counts. Generation probabilities in a later analysis came from a VDJ recombination model fitted to out-of-frame rearrangements, and those results were checked against IGoR. Hypergeometric tests were used in a later analysis to score TCR-TCR, TCR-HLA and TCR-CMV co-occurrence, with a repertoire-size bias correction applied to the TCR pairs. False discovery rates were estimated in a later analysis by permuting HLA or CMV assignments 20 times. In a later analysis, co-occurring TCRs were grouped with DBSCAN, and TCRdist sequence similarity was added when clustering was performed within HLA-allele-positive subsets. Repertoires with fewer than 30,000 or more than 120,000 public chains, plus five repertoires with anomalous nucleotide sharing, were excluded from co-occurrence clustering. The immuneACCESS repertoire file appears here via TCRdb, limited to in-frame rearrangements. These files lack a portion of the clones; in checked studies, under half of the deficit traces to unresolved V genes, and the cause of the others is not known. The V and J calls and clone size are taken from that table; D and trimming were inferred from the DNA. The sample table lists 150,000 to 200,000 clones, roughly 87% of them with a count of one. Less than 0.3% of the sample is held by the ten biggest clonotypes.

The cohort comprised some 730 healthy bone marrow donors. At the time of sampling, every cohort member was nominally healthy, though immune exposures that went unrecorded were likely present. The donor was CMV seronegative and was included in the group of over 300 seronegative cohort members. Each donor provided a peripheral blood sample, and peripheral blood mononuclear cells were used for TCR beta sequencing. The Qiagen DNeasy Blood Extraction Kit was used to extract genomic DNA from the blood cell samples. For this clone: Its specific antigen is unknown. One base away there is no much larger clone; base qualities are not given.

V is shortened by 6 bases, J by 0 bases, and the region joining them spans 11 bases. Including the terminal cysteine and phenylalanine, the CDR3 comprises 14 residues. Only the CDR3 region is kept as DNA, spanning 42 bases read in frame from base 1. Looking up the germline V gene yields CDR1 SQVTM and CDR2 ANQGSEA. The origin of this receptor is a girl under three years old in good health and CMV-seronegative. The chain is encoded by TRBV29-1 joined to TRBJ2-2; the D region possibly corresponds to TRBD2 (6 bases align). Sequencing was performed on PBMCs. The DNA sequence reads TGCAGCGTCACCGGGACTCCGAACACCGGGGAGCTGTTTTTT. The translation is CSVTGTPNTGELFF.